The 8 T cell receptor beta chains below come from one sample, sequenced in a study of control samples from healthy donors and cancer patients. TCRdb's table, derived via immunoSEQ multiplex PCR, lists solely in-frame clones and lacks some. This sample has some 100,000 clones, with about 88% found just once. Sequenced material: blood. These receptors were taken from a woman aged 45-60 years in good health.

This clone was observed a single time. The chain uses TRBV28 and TRBJ1-1; 7 bases are shared with TRBD1. The CDR3 totals 14 residues. Trimming took 8 bases from V and 1 from J; bases not matched to a gene: 7. Per germline, CDR1 MDHEN and CDR2 SYDVKM. CDR3 residues: CASGATGPNTEAFF. In DNA, the CDR3 is TGTGCCAGCGGGGCGACAGGGCCGAACACTGAAGCTTTCTTT.

The chain uses TRBV24-1 and TRBJ2-2; 7 bases are a match to TRBD1. V gave up 5 bases and J gave up 0 bases; unmatched junction bases: 5. Germline assignment: CDR1 KGHDR and CDR2 SFDVKD. There are 16 residues in the CDR3. The CDR3, as DNA: TGTGCCACCAGTGGCCGGGACAGAACGAACACCGGGGAGCTGTTTTTT. Protein sequence: CATSGRDRTNTGELFF.

By sample fraction, this clone is medium-sized (0.01 to 0.1%). The chain links TRBV10-1 to TRBJ2-5; 10 nucleotides align to TRBD2. The junction had 5 bases not matched to a gene; V was cut back by 6 bases and J by 4 bases. Germline CDR1 is WNHNN and CDR2 is SYGVQD (reference sequence). The CDR3 contains 14 residues. The CDR3 protein is CASSSSGGSETQYF. DNA of the CDR3: TGCGCCAGCAGCTCTAGCGGGGGTTCAGAGACCCAGTACTTC.

The CDR3 DNA reads as TGTGCCAGCAGCATCCCATGGGACAGGGGGCGGAGGTACTTC. This gives the protein CASSIPWDRGRRYF. The chain couples TRBV9 to TRBJ2-7; 12 bases are shared with TRBD1. V was pared by 4 bases and J by 12 bases, with 11 bases of the junction left unmatched. This CDR3 has 14 amino acids. Germline CDR1 is SGDLS and CDR2 is YYNGEE.

This clone has only one observation. The chain uses TRBV20-1 and TRBJ1-2, with D tentatively TRBD1 (5 bases). This CDR3 is 14 amino acids long. CDR1 DFQATT and CDR2 SNEGSKA come from the germline V gene (reference sequence). V dropped 3 bases and J dropped 0 bases, with 11 bases sitting between them. In DNA form, the CDR3 reads TGCAGTGCTAGTCGGGACTCAGCTAACTATGGCTACACCTTC. It translates to CSASRDSANYGYTF.

This CDR3 is CATSVPPSQELGSPLHF. CDR3 bases: TGTGCCACCAGTGTCCCGCCATCACAGGAGTTGGGTTCACCCCTCCACTTT. V gene TRBV24-1 combines with J gene TRBJ1-6; D perhaps matches TRBD1 (5 bases). The CDR3 loop spans 17 amino acids. The V gene lost 5 bases and the J gene lost 9 bases, with 22 bases spanning the gap. In germline, CDR1 is KGHDR, CDR2 SFDVKD.

This clone has more than one count but fewer than ten. The chain carries TRBV7-2 and TRBJ2-7, with a weak D call TRBD2 (6 bases). V was pared by 2 bases and J by 1 base, with 15 bases between. The CDR3 covers 16 residues. The germline CDR1 and CDR2 sequences are SGHTA and FQGNSA. CDR3 nucleotides: TGTGCCAGCAGCTTATGGAGTAGCGGCACATCCTACGAGCAGTACGTC. As protein: CASSLWSSGTSYEQYV.

The chain links TRBV5-1 to TRBJ1-1; D uncertain. The CDR3 totals 14 residues. V lost 0 bases and J 0 bases, leaving 6 bases between the germline ends. CDR1 is SGHRS and CDR2 is YFSETQ in the germline V gene. CDR3 DNA: TGCGCCAGCAGCTTGGGGGAACTGAACACTGAAGCTTTCTTT. Translated, it gives CASSLGELNTEAFF.